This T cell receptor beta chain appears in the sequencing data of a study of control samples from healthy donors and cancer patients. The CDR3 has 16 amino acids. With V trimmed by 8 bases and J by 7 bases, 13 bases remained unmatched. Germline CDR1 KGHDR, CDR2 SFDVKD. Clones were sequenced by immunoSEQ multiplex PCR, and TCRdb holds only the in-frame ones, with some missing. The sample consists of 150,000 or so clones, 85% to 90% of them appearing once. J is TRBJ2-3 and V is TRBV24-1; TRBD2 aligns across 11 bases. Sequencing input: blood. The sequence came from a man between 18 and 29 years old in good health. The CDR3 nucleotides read TGTGCCACCATTAGCGGGGGGGCCAGGTCGCGCCATACGCAGTATTTT. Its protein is CATISGGARSRHTQYF.